One sample yielded the 28 T cell receptor beta chains listed below, sequenced in a study of shared clonotypes between healthy human individuals. Data came from immunoSEQ multiplex PCR; TCRdb stores just in-frame clones and leaves some out. The sample includes more than 400,000 clones, 90% to 96% seen only once; the top ten take about 0.064%. The sample consisted of naive CD4+ T cells sorted from blood. Subset noted: CD45RA+ positively selected. These receptors were obtained from a woman in her twenties or thirties in good health.

The sample holds one count of this clone. The DNA of the CDR3 is TGCGCCAGCAGCCAAGATCCCACAGGGAATAATTCACCCCTCCACTTT. Translation: CASSQDPTGNNSPLHF. V gene TRBV4-1 combines with J gene TRBJ1-6, with D possibly matching TRBD1 (6 bases). The CDR3 extends over 16 amino acids. Germline-derived CDR1 and CDR2 are MGHRA and YSYEKL. Trimming took off 0 bases at V and 5 bases at J, with 11 bases between the two ends.

J is TRBJ2-1 and V is TRBV27; D remains ambiguous. V lost 7 bases and J lost 7, with 20 bases in between. Germline assignment: CDR1 MNHEY and CDR2 SMNVEV (reference sequence). The CDR3 is 15 residues long. For the CDR3, the DNA is TGTGCCAGCAAGAGGCAATCCCCCGGATGGAATGAGCAGTTCTTC. Translated, it gives CASKRQSPGWNEQFF.

Remarks on this clone: At one of its ends the junction is not consistent with the germline gene, which may arise from a read error. The chain has TRBV11-1 and TRBJ1-1; D unresolved. Germline CDR1 SGHAT, CDR2 FQDESV (reference sequence). This CDR3 has 12 amino acids. The DNA of the CDR3 is TGTGCCACCAGCAAGGGTCGAACTGAAGCTTTCTTT. Its translation: CATSKGRTEAFF. Based on the CDR3 plus reference TRBV11-1 and TRBJ1-1, the full variable domain is EAEVAQSPRYKITEKSQAVAFWCDPISGHATLYWYRQILGQGPELLVQFQDESVVDDSQLPKDRFSAERLKGVDSTLKIQPAELGDSAMYLCATSKGRTEAFFGQGTRLTVV.

The rearrangement links TRBV5-1 to TRBJ2-1; 10 positions agree with TRBD2. V trimming: 0 bases; J trimming: 8 bases; junction bases outside the gene matches: 5. Germline V gene data show CDR1 as SGHRS and CDR2 as YFSETQ. The CDR3 has 15 residues. The CDR3 DNA is TGCGCCAGCAGCTTGGATCTAGCGGGAGATCATGAGCAGTTCTTC. It yields the protein CASSLDLAGDHEQFF.

The gene calls are TRBV28 and TRBJ1-4; unclear D gene. Germline values: CDR1 MDHEN, CDR2 SYDVKM. Deletions cut 7 bases from V and 8 bases from J, with 17 bases between. There are 14 residues in the CDR3. The CDR3 protein is CASTAGYEREKLFF. DNA of the CDR3: TGTGCCAGCACCGCGGGATATGAGCGGGAAAAACTGTTTTTT.

This chain joins TRBV4-2 and TRBJ1-3; TRBD1 might be the D (5 bases). CDR3 length: 18 amino acids. Germline CDR1 and CDR2: LGHNA and YNFKEQ. The ends were cut back, 0 bases at V and 8 bases at J, with 23 bases in the middle. This CDR3 is CASSQDPRGGRPEDTIYF. The CDR3 coding sequence is TGTGCCAGCAGCCAAGATCCTAGGGGTGGACGACCAGAGGACACCATATATTTT.

The J gene is TRBJ1-3, the V gene TRBV7-9; D call uncertain. Germline V gene lookup returns CDR1 SEHNR and CDR2 FQNEAQ (reference sequence). The CDR3 extends over 15 amino acids. V lost 5 bases, J lost 7 bases, and 18 bases lay in between. The CDR3 here is CASSPINPGGNTIYF. CDR3 sequence (DNA): TGTGCCAGCAGCCCCATTAATCCCGGCGGTAACACCATATATTTT.

The V gene is TRBV5-6, the J gene TRBJ2-1; 10 bases line up with TRBD2. The trim removed 3 bases at V and 0 bases at J, leaving 6 bases unmatched. This CDR3 comprises 17 residues. Germline-derived CDR1 and CDR2 are SGHDT and YYEEEE. CDR3 amino acids: CASSWGLAPSSYNEQFF. As DNA, the CDR3 is TGTGCCAGCAGCTGGGGACTAGCGCCTAGCTCCTACAATGAGCAGTTCTTC.

The chain joins TRBV5-6 to TRBJ1-1; D is unresolved. Germline values: CDR1 SGHDT, CDR2 YYEEEE. Trimming cost V 4 bases and J 6 bases, with 13 bases left between them. CDR3 length: 13 residues. The CDR3 bases are TGTGCCAGCAGCGCTACTACGGAACCTGAAGCTTTCTTT. Its translation is CASSATTEPEAFF. Full variable domain (outside the CDR3, taken from reference TRBV5-6 and TRBJ1-1): DAGVTQSPTHLIKTRGQQVTLRCSPKSGHDTVSWYQQALGQGPQFIFQYYEEEERQRGNFPDRFSGHQFPNYSSELNVNALLLGDSALYLCASSATTEPEAFFGQGTRLTVV.

The chain couples TRBV11-1 to TRBJ2-1, with no clear D. The CDR3 spans 11 residues. Germline CDR1 and CDR2: SGHAT and FQDESV (reference sequence). V was shortened by 2 bases and J by 8 bases, with 4 bases between the two germline ends. CDR3 sequence (DNA): TGTGCCAGCAGCTTAATATATGAGCAGTTCTTC. Translating gives CASSLIYEQFF. The variable domain in full, with the rest retrieved from reference TRBV11-1 and TRBJ2-1, is EAEVAQSPRYKITEKSQAVAFWCDPISGHATLYWYRQILGQGPELLVQFQDESVVDDSQLPKDRFSAERLKGVDSTLKIQPAELGDSAMYLCASSLIYEQFFGPGTRLTVL.

This clone was observed once. V and J are TRBV29-1 and TRBJ2-7; D is perhaps TRBD1 (5 bases). The CDR3 extends over 14 amino acids. With 4 bases removed from V and 4 bases from J, the gap between germline ends came to 17 bases. Germline V lookup: CDR1 SQVTM, CDR2 ANQGSEA. The CDR3, as DNA: TGCAGCGTTGTCCGGGCTTATGGGGCGTACGAGCAGTACTTC. It specifies CSVVRAYGAYEQYF.

This rearrangement joins TRBV19 to TRBJ2-7, with TRBD1 identical over 8 bases. Trimming removed 0 bases from V and 3 bases from J; junction bases left unmatched: 4. This CDR3 contains 15 residues. Per the germline V gene, CDR1 is LNHDA and CDR2 is SQIVND (reference sequence). As DNA, the CDR3 is TGTGCCAGTAGTATAGAGGGGACAGGTAACTACGAGCAGTACTTC. As protein: CASSIEGTGNYEQYF.

The chain joins TRBV9 to TRBJ2-3, with 8 bases identical to TRBD2. The CDR3 is 14 amino acids. CDR1 and CDR2 (germline): SGDLS, YYNGEE. V shed 3 bases, J shed 4 bases, and the junction held 4 bases outside the gene matches. The CDR3 reads CASSAPTSADTQYF. Written as DNA, the CDR3 is TGTGCCAGCAGCGCCCCGACTAGCGCAGATACGCAGTATTTT.

The J gene is TRBJ1-2, the V gene TRBV10-3; TRBD1 matches 8 bases. V was pared by 8 bases and J by 8 bases, with 7 bases of the junction left unmatched. Germline V gene data show CDR1 as ENHRY and CDR2 as SYGVKD. This CDR3 is 12 amino acids long. CDR3 residues: CAIQGASKGYTF. The CDR3 nucleotides are TGTGCCATCCAGGGGGCGAGTAAAGGCTACACCTTC.

The genes are TRBV28 and TRBJ2-7, with D maybe TRBD1 (5 bases). This CDR3 comprises 14 residues. V lost 1 base, J lost 4 bases, and 11 bases lay in between. Germline CDR1 reads MDHEN; CDR2 reads SYDVKM. The CDR3 loop is CASSLSQGTYEQYF. The DNA of the CDR3 is TGTGCCAGCAGTTTATCCCAGGGTACATACGAGCAGTACTTC.

V and J are TRBV25-1 and TRBJ2-3; TRBD1 or TRBD2 may be the D gene (5 bases each). The CDR3 spans 16 residues. Trimming shortened V by 4 bases and J by 3 bases, and 17 bases separated the two germline ends. Looked up from germline, CDR1 is MGHDK and CDR2 is SYGVNS. The chain's CDR3 is CASSGAGSGGTDTQYF. The CDR3 coding sequence is TGTGCCAGCAGTGGGGCAGGGAGCGGCGGTACAGATACGCAGTATTTT.

The chain couples TRBV7-8 to TRBJ2-7; D gene uncertain. The CDR3 runs 14 residues. V was clipped by 3 bases and J by 4 bases, with 13 bases between them. The germline V gene has CDR1 SGHVS and CDR2 FQNEAQ. This chain's CDR3 is CASSLEPRTYEQYF. In DNA form, the CDR3 reads TGTGCCAGCAGCTTGGAACCTCGGACGTACGAGCAGTACTTC.

The chain combines TRBV5-1 with TRBJ1-3; no clear D. Germline V gene data show CDR1 as SGHRS and CDR2 as YFSETQ. Trimming left V 2 bases short and J 2 bases short, with 5 bases between. CDR3 length equals 13 residues. The CDR3: CASSFSTGNTIYF. The CDR3 nucleotides are TGCGCCAGCAGCTTTAGTACTGGAAACACCATATATTTT.

Turning to this clone: The same CDR3 also results from other DNA sequences found in this sample. The chain has TRBV18 and TRBJ2-5, with 10 bases matching TRBD1. This CDR3 is built from 14 residues. V lost 3 bases to trimming and J lost 5 bases; unmatched junction nucleotides: 3. CDR1 is KGHSH, CDR2 LQKENI, per germline. The CDR3 loop reads CASSPGQGPETQYF. CDR3 in DNA: TGTGCCAGCTCACCGGGACAGGGGCCCGAGACCCAGTACTTC.

V is TRBV5-1 and J is TRBJ1-1; 10 bases line up with TRBD1. The CDR3 length is 14 residues. Germline trimming cut 3 bases from V and 1 base from J; bases unmatched to any gene: 0. Germline V gives CDR1 SGHRS, CDR2 YFSETQ. CDR3 in amino acids: CASSWDRGNTEAFF. The CDR3 bases are TGCGCCAGCAGCTGGGACAGGGGGAACACTGAAGCTTTCTTT.

The chain combines TRBV28 with TRBJ1-5; D is possibly TRBD1 (6 bases). V lost 1 base, J lost 6 bases, and 13 bases lay in between. Looked up from germline, CDR1 is MDHEN and CDR2 is SYDVKM. The CDR3 runs to 15 residues. The CDR3 sequence: CASSLLGGLGQPQHF. CDR3 DNA sequence: TGTGCCAGCAGTTTATTGGGGGGCTTGGGTCAGCCCCAGCATTTT. Full variable domain (outside the CDR3, taken from reference TRBV28 and TRBJ1-5): DVKVTQSSRYLVKRTGEKVFLECVQDMDHENMFWYRQDPGLGLRLIYFSYDVKMKEKGDIPEGYSVSREKKERFSLILESASTNQTSMYLCASSLLGGLGQPQHFGDGTRLSIL.

The chain combines TRBV6-1 with TRBJ2-1; TRBD2 matches 8 bases. V gave up 6 bases and J gave up 11 bases; unmatched junction bases: 3. The CDR3 runs to 11 residues. Germline V gene lookup returns CDR1 MNHNS and CDR2 SASEGT. The CDR3 sequence: CASSRLAQQFF. In DNA form, the CDR3 reads TGTGCCAGCAGCCGACTAGCGCAGCAGTTCTTC.

The CDR3 DNA is TGTGCCAGCTCACCAGGGACCCTGACGCTCAATCAGCCCCAGCATTTT. Residues: CASSPGTLTLNQPQHF. V usage is TRBV18 and J usage is TRBJ1-5, with a possible D match to TRBD1 (5 bases). V was cut by 2 bases and J by 3 bases, with 14 bases left in between. This CDR3 has 16 residues. Looked up from germline, CDR1 is KGHSH and CDR2 is LQKENI.

The chain couples TRBV28 to TRBJ2-7; a weak D match, TRBD1 (5 bases). The CDR3 has 14 amino acids. Trimming removed 6 bases from V and 3 bases from J, with 15 bases in between. Germline-derived CDR1 and CDR2 are MDHEN and SYDVKM. CDR3 loop: CASRPPLTDYEQYF. CDR3 DNA sequence: TGTGCCAGCAGGCCCCCACTGACAGACTACGAGCAGTACTTC.

This clone appeared once. The chain is built from TRBV7-9 and TRBJ2-7; no reliable D call. The CDR3 spans 13 residues. In germline, CDR1 is SEHNR, CDR2 FQNEAQ (reference sequence). V was clipped by 6 bases and J by 3 bases, with 12 bases between them. The DNA of the CDR3 is TGTGCCAGCAGGTGGAATGGGAACTACGAGCAGTACTTC. It codes for CASRWNGNYEQYF.

The J gene is TRBJ1-2, the V gene TRBV28; D perhaps matches TRBD1 (5 bases). CDR3 length: 14 amino acids. Trimming removed 5 bases from V and 4 bases from J, with 14 bases in between. The germline V gene has CDR1 MDHEN and CDR2 SYDVKM. The CDR3 is CASSPNRDGYGYTF. In DNA, the CDR3 is TGTGCCAGCAGTCCCAACCGGGACGGCTATGGCTACACCTTC.

The gene calls are TRBV2 and TRBJ2-2; the match to TRBD2 covers 8 bases. V shed 3 bases and J 7 bases; nucleotides not matched to a gene: 10. Germline V gives CDR1 SNHLY, CDR2 FYNNEI. The CDR3 has 16 amino acids. CDR3 in amino acids: CASSDKQAGASGELFF. The CDR3 DNA follows: TGTGCCAGCAGTGATAAACAAGCGGGAGCGAGCGGGGAGCTGTTTTTT.

This clone came up once. This chain uses TRBV5-1 with TRBJ2-3; 7 positions match TRBD2. V gave up 0 bases and J gave up 6 bases; unmatched junction bases: 13. Germline V gene lookup returns CDR1 SGHRS and CDR2 YFSETQ. This CDR3 has 17 residues. The CDR3 spells CASSLAVMREWGDTQYF. The CDR3, as DNA: TGCGCCAGCAGCTTGGCCGTTATGCGGGAGTGGGGGGATACGCAGTATTTT.